The 26 T cell receptor beta chains below were found in one sample sequenced in a study of cytomegalovirus exposure and HLA in healthy donors (dated by TCRdb to about 2017). Libraries were made using the immunoSEQ multiplex PCR assay. A mixture of 60 forward primers for TCR Vbeta segments and 13 reverse primers for TCR Jbeta segments was used in the multiplex PCR. In TCRdb, the immuneACCESS table is reduced to in-frame sequences with V and J assigned. These tables do not hold every clone; where another copy was compared, an unresolved V gene accounts for under half, and the others remain unexplained. The sample table holds over 150,000 clones, of which around 73% were seen once. In total, the top ten clones hold less than 3.5% of the sample. The specimen was PBMCs. The receptors here all came from a woman aged 25 to 45 in good health and CMV-seronegative.

This rearrangement joins TRBV7-2 to TRBJ2-7; 9 bases are shared with TRBD2. After removal of 5 bases from V and 5 bases from J, the junction contained 10 bases not matched to a gene. There are 15 residues in the CDR3. CDR1 is SGHTA, CDR2 FQGNSA, per germline. The CDR3 coding sequence is TGTGCCAGCAGCCTCTCCGCGGGGGGGCTTCACGAGCAGTACTTC. Translating gives CASSLSAGGLHEQYF.

The chain carries TRBV27 and TRBJ2-3; 12 bases fit TRBD2. Germline-derived CDR1 and CDR2 are MNHEY and SMNVEV (reference sequence). The V and J ends lost 7 bases and 0 bases, in that order; junction bases with no gene match: 5. The CDR3 runs 16 residues. Here the CDR3 DNA reads TGTGCCAGCAAGAGACTAGCGGGGGCGAGCACAGATACGCAGTATTTT. Its translation: CASKRLAGASTDTQYF.

This clone was recorded a few times. The gene calls are TRBV7-2 and TRBJ1-1, with D possibly TRBD1 on 6 matching bases. V was clipped by 5 bases and J by 6 bases, with 16 bases between them. Germline lookup yields CDR1 SGHTA and CDR2 FQGNSA. This CDR3 has 14 amino acids. DNA for the CDR3: TGTGCCAGCAGCGAGACAGGTCAGGGTCCTGAAGCTTTCTTT. This gives the protein CASSETGQGPEAFF.

A single count supports this clone. V is TRBV6-6 and J is TRBJ2-3, with D perhaps matching TRBD1 (6 bases). Germline assignment: CDR1 MNHNY and CDR2 SVGAGI (reference sequence). The CDR3 has 15 residues. The ends were cut back, 4 bases at V and 0 bases at J, with 11 bases in the middle. The CDR3 coding sequence is TGTGCCAGCAGTTTTTTTAGGGGGAGCACAGATACGCAGTATTTT. Translating it yields CASSFFRGSTDTQYF.

The J gene is TRBJ1-1, the V gene TRBV27; D gene ambiguous. CDR3 length equals 13 residues. Trimming cost V 3 bases and J 4 bases, with 9 bases left between them. Germline values: CDR1 MNHEY, CDR2 SMNVEV (reference sequence). CDR3 sequence reads: CASSFREGTEAFF. CDR3 DNA: TGTGCCAGCAGTTTTCGGGAAGGCACTGAAGCTTTCTTT.

V usage is TRBV28 and J usage is TRBJ2-7; 7 bases match TRBD1. The CDR3 spans 16 residues. The V gene's germline CDR1 is MDHEN and CDR2 SYDVKM. J lost 1 base, V lost 7 bases, and 13 bases had no gene match. The CDR3, as DNA: TGTGCCAGCACCCCGAGAGGGGGCAAAAATTCCTACGAGCAGTACTTC. This translates into CASTPRGGKNSYEQYF.

The V call is TRBV6-1, the J call TRBJ2-1, with D tentatively TRBD1 (5 bases). The V end lost 1 base, the J end lost 1 base, and 8 bases lay between the germline ends. Germline V gene sequence: CDR1 MNHNS, CDR2 SASEGT. This CDR3 spans 15 amino acids. CDR3 bases: TGTGCCAGCAGTGAAGTAGGGGATTCCTACAATGAGCAGTTCTTC. This encodes CASSEVGDSYNEQFF.

This clone was recorded only once. The chain recombines TRBV2 with TRBJ2-7; a possible D gene is TRBD2 (5 bases). Trimming stripped 8 bases from V and 0 bases from J, with 14 bases between. Germline V gene sequence: CDR1 SNHLY, CDR2 FYNNEI. The CDR3 sequence is 14 residues long. The CDR3 nucleotides read TGTGCCAGCCGCTCTCAAGCGGCCTCCTACGAGCAGTACTTC. Translated: CASRSQAASYEQYF.

This clone was detected a few times. The rearrangement uses TRBV15 and TRBJ2-4, with D perhaps matching TRBD1 (6 bases). In germline, CDR1 is LNHNV, CDR2 YYDKDF (reference sequence). V lost 6 bases and J 8 bases, leaving 11 bases between the germline ends. The CDR3 spans 12 residues. Written as DNA, the CDR3 is TGTGCCACCAGGGACAGCTCGGACATTCAGTACTTC. Its protein is CATRDSSDIQYF.

The genes are TRBV28 and TRBJ1-4; D perhaps matches TRBD1 (5 bases). V was cut by 3 bases and J by 6 bases, with 8 bases left in between. The CDR3 extends over 13 amino acids. Germline V gives CDR1 MDHEN, CDR2 SYDVKM. Here the CDR3 DNA reads TGTGCCAGCAGTTTTCGGGGGGATGAAAAACTGTTTTTT. It translates to CASSFRGDEKLFF.

The rearrangement uses TRBV4-1 and TRBJ2-2, with 10 bases fitting TRBD2. The CDR3 consists of 17 residues. Germline CDR1 is MGHRA and CDR2 is YSYEKL. With V trimmed by 0 bases and J by 4 bases, 5 bases remained unmatched. The DNA for the CDR3 is TGCGCCAGCAGCCAAGATTTAGCGGGGGGAGTCACCGGGGAGCTGTTTTTT. This translates into CASSQDLAGGVTGELFF.

The chain uses TRBV15 and TRBJ1-1; tentatively, D is TRBD1 (5 bases). The V and J ends lost 1 base and 5 bases respectively, with 14 bases between them. CDR1 is LNHNV, CDR2 YYDKDF, per germline (reference sequence). The CDR3 contains 15 residues. The CDR3 DNA is TGTGCCACCAGCAGAGTTTTGGAGGGGTCGACTGAAGCTTTCTTT. It yields the protein CATSRVLEGSTEAFF.

The chain employs TRBV11-3 and TRBJ2-1, with 12 bases lining up with TRBD2. The trim removed 4 bases at V and 8 bases at J, leaving 6 bases unmatched. Germline V lookup: CDR1 SGHNT, CDR2 YENEEA. This CDR3 contains 15 residues. The CDR3 region has the DNA TGTGCCAGCAGCTCTCTAGCGGGAGGGAGCCATGAGCAGTTCTTC. Translation gives CASSSLAGGSHEQFF.

This clone was picked up a small number of times. The gene calls are TRBV5-1 and TRBJ2-3, with 11 positions matching TRBD2. Germline loops: CDR1 SGHRS, CDR2 YFSETQ. The CDR3 extends over 16 amino acids. V was clipped by 3 bases and J by 6 bases; unmatched bases: 9. The CDR3 DNA follows: TGCGCCAGCAGCTCGGTAGCGGGGGGGCTGTCCGATACGCAGTATTTT. Its translation: CASSSVAGGLSDTQYF.

This chain joins TRBV9 and TRBJ1-2; D is unclear. There are 18 residues in the CDR3. Between the trimmed V and J ends, which lost 0 bases and 0 bases, there was a span of 18 bases. In germline, CDR1 is SGDLS, CDR2 YYNGEE. DNA for the CDR3: TGTGCCAGCAGCGTAGCGGGTCGGGAATTTTCAGCTAACTATGGCTACACCTTC. Protein sequence: CASSVAGREFSANYGYTF.

The V call is TRBV9, the J call TRBJ1-2, with D hard to call. Trimming took 2 bases from V and 4 from J, leaving 12 bases between them. This CDR3 has 14 amino acids. CDR1 SGDLS and CDR2 YYNGEE come from the germline V gene. The CDR3 region has the DNA TGTGCCAGCAGCGTGAGTCAGGAGGCCTATGGCTACACCTTC. As protein: CASSVSQEAYGYTF. The full variable domain, completed using reference TRBV9 and TRBJ1-2, is DSGVTQTPKHLITATGQRVTLRCSPRSGDLSVYWYQQSLDQGLQFLIQYYNGEERAKGNILERFSAQQFPDLHSELNLSSLELGDSALYFCASSVSQEAYGYTFGSGTRLTVV.

CDR3 DNA: TGTGCCAGCTTTTGGGGAGAGACCGGGGAGCTGTTTTTT. Protein sequence: CASFWGETGELFF. The chain has TRBV6-6 and TRBJ2-2; perhaps TRBD2 as D (5 bases). Germline values: CDR1 MNHNY, CDR2 SVGAGI (reference sequence). CDR3 size: 13 residues. With 8 bases removed from V and 5 bases from J, the gap between germline ends came to 12 bases.

The chain uses TRBV5-1 and TRBJ1-1; the D gene is possibly TRBD1 (5 bases). The germline CDR1 and CDR2 sequences are SGHRS and YFSETQ. The CDR3 runs 14 residues. Trimming left V 0 bases short and J 6 bases short, with 12 bases between. The CDR3 here is CASSLGLGGAEAFF. The CDR3 DNA is TGCGCCAGCAGCTTGGGGTTGGGGGGTGCTGAAGCTTTCTTT. The full variable domain, its missing parts supplied by reference TRBV5-1 and TRBJ1-1, is KAGVTQTPRYLIKTRGQQVTLSCSPISGHRSVSWYQQTPGQGLQFLFEYFSETQRNKGNFPGRFSGRQFSNSRSEMNVSTLELGDSALYLCASSLGLGGAEAFFGQGTRLTVV.

The rearrangement links TRBV29-1 to TRBJ2-7; D is perhaps TRBD2 (5 bases). The CDR3 is 13 amino acids. Germline CDR1 reads SQVTM; CDR2 reads ANQGSEA. V was cut by 4 bases and J by 5 bases, with 15 bases left in between. The CDR3 nucleotides read TGCAGCGTTGGTCAGCGGTTAGTGAACGAGCAGTACTTC. Translated: CSVGQRLVNEQYF.

V usage is TRBV2 and J usage is TRBJ1-5, with D unclear. V dropped 5 bases and J dropped 0 bases, with 8 bases sitting between them. CDR3 size: 14 residues. Germline V lookup: CDR1 SNHLY, CDR2 FYNNEI. The CDR3 is CASSYSGSNQPQHF. In nucleotides, the CDR3 is TGTGCCAGCAGTTACTCCGGTAGCAATCAGCCCCAGCATTTT.

This clone occurred a few times. The chain employs TRBV29-1 and TRBJ2-2, with 8 bases matching TRBD1. J was trimmed by 6 bases and V by 5 bases; bases with no gene match: 11. The CDR3 spans 15 residues. Germline CDR1 and CDR2: SQVTM and ANQGSEA. The CDR3 bases are TGCAGCGTTAGGGGCAGGGGGCAAATCGCCGGGGAGCTGTTTTTT. It encodes CSVRGRGQIAGELFF.

CDR3 sequence (DNA): TGTGCCAGCAGTTACTCGATAGGACACAGAGCTTATGGCTACACCTTC. Translated: CASSYSIGHRAYGYTF. The chain uses TRBV6-5 and TRBJ1-2; tentatively, D is TRBD1 (5 bases). Germline V gene lookup returns CDR1 MNHEY and CDR2 SVGAGI. This CDR3 spans 16 amino acids. V dropped 0 bases and J dropped 5 bases, with 16 bases sitting between them.

The V and J genes are TRBV27 and TRBJ2-7; 10 positions agree with TRBD2. The J segment lost 3 bases and the V segment lost 4 bases, leaving 3 bases of the junction unmatched. CDR1 and CDR2 from the germline V gene are MNHEY and SMNVEV (reference sequence). This CDR3 spans 14 amino acids. CDR3 DNA sequence: TGTGCCAGCAGTTGGGCTAGCGGGAGCTACGAGCAGTACTTC. Translating gives CASSWASGSYEQYF.

This clone was detected only a few times. This sequence joins TRBV10-2 and TRBJ2-1; no clear D gene. This CDR3 is built from 13 residues. The V gene lost 2 bases and the J gene lost 4 bases, with 6 bases spanning the gap. Germline V gives CDR1 WSHSY, CDR2 SAAADI. The CDR3 loop is CASSETVYNEQFF. The DNA of the CDR3 is TGCGCCAGCAGTGAGACAGTTTACAATGAGCAGTTCTTC.

The genes are TRBV5-1 and TRBJ2-7; TRBD2 is a possible D gene (5 bases). Between the trimmed V and J ends, which lost 2 bases and 2 bases, there was a span of 29 bases. In germline, CDR1 is SGHRS, CDR2 YFSETQ. CDR3 length: 20 residues. In nucleotides, the CDR3 is TGCGCCAGCAGCTTCTCAAACACCCCTCAGGAGGACTCTTCGGCCTACGAGCAGTACTTC. Translated: CASSFSNTPQEDSSAYEQYF. The full variable domain, with the rest looked up from reference TRBV5-1 and TRBJ2-7, is KAGVTQTPRYLIKTRGQQVTLSCSPISGHRSVSWYQQTPGQGLQFLFEYFSETQRNKGNFPGRFSGRQFSNSRSEMNVSTLELGDSALYLCASSFSNTPQEDSSAYEQYFGPGTRLTVT.

This clone appeared once. The chain uses TRBV10-3 and TRBJ2-3; 15 bases match TRBD2. The ends lost 4 bases at V and 0 bases at J; junction bases unmatched: 17. Germline V CDR1 and CDR2: ENHRY, SYGVKD. The CDR3 runs to 22 residues. The CDR3, as DNA: TGTGCCATCAGTGGAGGGGCCGGACTAGCGGGGGGGAAAATTACTAGCACAGATACGCAGTATTTT. Translating gives CAISGGAGLAGGKITSTDTQYF.